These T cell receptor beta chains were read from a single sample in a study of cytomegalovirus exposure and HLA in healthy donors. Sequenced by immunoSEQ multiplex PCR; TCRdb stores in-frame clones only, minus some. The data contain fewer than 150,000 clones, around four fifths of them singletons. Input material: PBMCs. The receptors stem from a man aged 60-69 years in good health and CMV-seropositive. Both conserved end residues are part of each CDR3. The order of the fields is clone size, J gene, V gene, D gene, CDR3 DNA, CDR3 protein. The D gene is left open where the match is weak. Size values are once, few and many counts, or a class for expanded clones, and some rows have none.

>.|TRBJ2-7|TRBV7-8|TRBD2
TGTGCCAGCAGCCCCGGGAGGGTAGGCTACGAGCAGTACTTC
CASSPGRVGYEQYF
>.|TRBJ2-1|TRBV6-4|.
TGTGCCAGCAGTGAGACAGCCTACAATGAGCAGTTCTTC
CASSETAYNEQFF
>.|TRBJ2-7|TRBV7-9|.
TGTGCCAGCAGCCCCCGCAGGGCGATTACCTACGAGCAGTACTTC
CASSPRRAITYEQYF
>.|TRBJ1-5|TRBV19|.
TGTGCCAGTAGTATATTAAGGGGATATAGCAATCAGCCCCAGCATTTT
CASSILRGYSNQPQHF
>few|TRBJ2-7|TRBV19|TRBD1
TGTGCCACCAGGGGACAGGGAGTTGGGACGTCCTACGAGCAGTACTTC
CATRGQGVGTSYEQYF
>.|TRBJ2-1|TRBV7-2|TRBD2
TGTGCCAGCAGCTTAGGGGTACTAGCGGGAGCTAGTGAGCAGTTCTTC
CASSLGVLAGASEQFF
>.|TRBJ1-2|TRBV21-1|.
TGTGCCAGCACCGGACAGGGGGCGTCAGGAGGCTACACCTTC
CASTGQGASGGYTF
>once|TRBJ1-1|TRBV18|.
TGTGCCAGCTCACCCCTGGCAGGGGCCCTGAACACTGAAGCTTTCTTT
CASSPLAGALNTEAFF
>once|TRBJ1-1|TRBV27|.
TGTGCCACGGGGGGGGCGGGCACTGAAGCTTTCTTT
CATGGAGTEAFF
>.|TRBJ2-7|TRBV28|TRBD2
TGTGCCAGCAGTTTATGGGGTAGGGGACTAGCGGGAGGCTTTCGGTCCTACGAGCAGTACTTC
CASSLWGRGLAGGFRSYEQYF
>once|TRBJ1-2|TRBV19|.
TGTGCCAGTAGTAACCCCCTCCTGCAGGCAGGCTCTGGCTACACCTTC
CASSNPLLQAGSGYTF
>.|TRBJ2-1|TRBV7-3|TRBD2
TGTGCCAGCAGCTTATTAGCGGGAGAACACGCCTACAATGAGCAGTTCTTC
CASSLLAGEHAYNEQFF
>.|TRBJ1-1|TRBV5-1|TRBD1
TGCGCCAGCAGCTTGGAGGGGGCCGGGGGTAACACTGAAGCTTTCTTT
CASSLEGAGGNTEAFF
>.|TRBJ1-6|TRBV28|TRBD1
TGTGCCAGCAGTCTACAATCAGGGGGCCTCAATTCACCCCTCCGCTTT
CASSLQSGGLNSPLRF
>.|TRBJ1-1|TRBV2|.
TGTGCCAGCAGTGGACAGGTGAACACTGAAGCTTTCTTT
CASSGQVNTEAFF
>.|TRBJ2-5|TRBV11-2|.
TGTGCCAGCAGCCGGGACTCTGAAGAGACCCAGTACTTC
CASSRDSEETQYF
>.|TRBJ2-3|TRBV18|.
TGTGCCAGCTCACCACCCCAAGATACGCAGTATTTT
CASSPPQDTQYF
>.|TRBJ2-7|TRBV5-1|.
TGCGCCAGCAGCTTGGCCACTGACTCCTACGAGCAGTACTTC
CASSLATDSYEQYF
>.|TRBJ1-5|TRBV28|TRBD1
TGTGCCAGCAGTTTGACAGGGGGCTATCAGCCCCAGCATTTT
CASSLTGGYQPQHF
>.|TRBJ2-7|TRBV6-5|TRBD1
TGTGCCAGCAGGCCGACAGGGTACTACGAGCAGTACTTC
CASRPTGYYEQYF
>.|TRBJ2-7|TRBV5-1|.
TGCGCCAGCAGCTTCACGGCGGGTTCCTACGAGCAGTACTTC
CASSFTAGSYEQYF
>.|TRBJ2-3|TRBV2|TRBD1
TGTGCCAGCACCAGGGACAGTGATACGCAGTATTTT
CASTRDSDTQYF
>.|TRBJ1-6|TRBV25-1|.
TGTGCCAGCAGTGGGCAGGGGATGTCTACACCCCTCCACTTT
CASSGQGMSTPLHF
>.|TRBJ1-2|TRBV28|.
TGTGCCAGCAGCCCCGGACAGCCCTATGGCTACACCTTC
CASSPGQPYGYTF
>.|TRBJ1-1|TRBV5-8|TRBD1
TGTGCCAGCAGCTACAGGACAGGCTCAAACACTGAAGCTTTCTTT
CASSYRTGSNTEAFF
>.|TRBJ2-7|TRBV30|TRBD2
TGTGCCTGGAGTGTACGGTCTGCAGGGTGGGTGGGGGAGGGTGAGCAGTACTTC
CAWSVRSAGWVGEGEQYF
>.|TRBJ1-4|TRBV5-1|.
TGCGCCAGCAGCTTGGAAGGGCGGAGGGGTGAAAAACTGTTTTTT
CASSLEGRRGEKLFF
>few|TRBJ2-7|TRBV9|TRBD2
TGTGCCAGCAGCTCTAGCGGTACCTCCTACGAGCAGTACTTC
CASSSSGTSYEQYF
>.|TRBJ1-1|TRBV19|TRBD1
TGTGCCAGTAGTATGGTTTCGAGGGGGCTTGGTAGCACTGAAGCTTTCTTT
CASSMVSRGLGSTEAFF
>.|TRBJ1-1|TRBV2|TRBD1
TGTGCCAGCACCGAATGGGGGACAGGGGGTGGTGAAGCTTTCTTT
CASTEWGTGGGEAFF
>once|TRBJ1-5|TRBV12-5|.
TGTGCTAGTGGCAAATCCTTGACGGACTATAGCAATCAGCCCCAGCATTTT
CASGKSLTDYSNQPQHF
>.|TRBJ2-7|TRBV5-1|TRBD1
TGCGCCAGCAAAACCGGGACAGGGTTCTACGAGCAGTACTTC
CASKTGTGFYEQYF
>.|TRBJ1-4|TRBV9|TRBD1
TGTGCCAGCAGCCGGAGACAGGGGCCGGGGGAAAAACTGTTTTTT
CASSRRQGPGEKLFF
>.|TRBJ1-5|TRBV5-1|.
TGCGCCAGCAGCCCGCTAGGACTTAATAGCAATCAGCCCCAGCATTTT
CASSPLGLNSNQPQHF
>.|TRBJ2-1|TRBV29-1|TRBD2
TGCAGCGTACGTACCGGGACTAGCGGGTCTAATGAGCAGTTCTTC
CSVRTGTSGSNEQFF
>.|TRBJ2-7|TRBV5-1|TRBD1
TGCGCCAGCAGCTTGTCCGGGACAGGGAGCGACGAGCAGTACTTC
CASSLSGTGSDEQYF
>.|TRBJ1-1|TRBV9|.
TGTGCCAGCAGCGTAGCAGGGGCGGGCACTGAAGCTTTCTTT
CASSVAGAGTEAFF
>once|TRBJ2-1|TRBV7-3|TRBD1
TGTGCCAGCAGCTTAACCGGGACAGGGTTAAGCAATGAGCAGTTCTTC
CASSLTGTGLSNEQFF
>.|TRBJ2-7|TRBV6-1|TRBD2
TGTGCCAGCAGTAGCCCAGCGGGAGTGCGCGAGCAGTACTTC
CASSSPAGVREQYF
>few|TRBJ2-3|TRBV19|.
TGTGCCAGTAGTACCTCAGGGGCGGGCACAGATACGCAGTATTTT
CASSTSGAGTDTQYF
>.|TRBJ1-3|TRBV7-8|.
TGTGCCAGCAGCTTAGTGGGAGTCTCTGGAAACACCATATATTTT
CASSLVGVSGNTIYF
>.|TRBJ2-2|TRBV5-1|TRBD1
TGCGCCAGCAGCTTGGAGGGGGCCAGTACCGGGGAGCTGTTTTTT
CASSLEGASTGELFF
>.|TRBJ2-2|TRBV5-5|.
TGTGCCAGCAGCTTGGGACAGGTGAACACCGGGGAGCTGTTTTTT
CASSLGQVNTGELFF